What follows are 29 T cell receptor beta chains derived from one specimen sequenced in a study of tumor-infiltrating lymphocytes in localized non-small cell lung cancer. The protocol was immunoSEQ multiplex PCR, while the TCRdb copy is restricted to in-frame clones and leaves out a portion. The repertoire has about 7,200 clones, about 72% of them found once; the top ten carry under 15%. The material sequenced was lung tumor tissue. The receptors stem from a human donor with non-small cell lung cancer.

The V and J genes are TRBV6-6 and TRBJ1-1; TRBD1 aligns across 7 bases. Losses at the gene ends were 6 bases for V and 5 bases for J; bases not matched to a gene: 9. CDR1 and CDR2 from the germline V gene are MNHNY and SVGAGI (reference sequence). This CDR3 has 14 amino acids. CDR3 nucleotide sequence: TGTGCCAGCAGCCGGCGGGACAGAGTAACTGAAGCTTTCTTT. Translating it yields CASSRRDRVTEAFF.

The chain carries TRBV9 and TRBJ1-2; D is ambiguous. This CDR3 region has 15 residues. Trimming removed 1 base from V and 4 bases from J, with 14 bases in between. The germline V gene encodes CDR1 SGDLS and CDR2 YYNGEE. The CDR3, as DNA: TGTGCCAGCAGCGTATCCCCTTGGGCAGCCTATGGCTACACCTTC. Protein sequence: CASSVSPWAAYGYTF.

The chain is built from TRBV5-6 and TRBJ1-1, with unresolved D. V was shortened by 2 bases and J by 8 bases, with 7 bases between the two germline ends. The germline CDR1 and CDR2 sequences are SGHDT and YYEEEE. This CDR3 is built from 11 residues. The CDR3 is CASSFGGEAFF. DNA of the CDR3: TGTGCCAGCAGCTTTGGCGGGGAAGCTTTCTTT.

V gene TRBV4-1 combines with J gene TRBJ2-1, with TRBD2 identical over 8 bases. The CDR3 is 17 residues long. J gave up 4 bases and V 4 bases, and 12 bases lay outside the gene matches. Germline V lookup: CDR1 MGHRA, CDR2 YSYEKL. The CDR3 reads CASSPGGSGGFYNEQFF. The CDR3 DNA is TGCGCCAGCAGCCCGGGGGGCAGCGGGGGTTTTTACAATGAGCAGTTCTTC.

The V and J genes are TRBV11-1 and TRBJ2-1, with D tentatively TRBD1 (5 bases). The CDR3 consists of 13 residues. CDR1 and CDR2 (germline): SGHAT, FQDESV (reference sequence). Between the trimmed V and J ends, which lost 7 bases and 7 bases, there was a span of 14 bases. CDR3 bases: TGTGCCAGCACTGCTCGCAGGGAAAATGAGCAGTTCTTC. Its protein is CASTARRENEQFF.

The J gene is TRBJ2-3, the V gene TRBV5-1; 11 bases agree with TRBD1. The CDR3 length is 16 residues. CDR1 SGHRS and CDR2 YFSETQ come from the germline V gene. V shed 4 bases, J shed 1 base, and the junction held 5 bases outside the gene matches. The CDR3 protein is CASSAGTGGGTDTQYF. DNA for the CDR3: TGCGCCAGCAGCGCGGGGACAGGGGGAGGCACAGATACGCAGTATTTT.

The chain is built from TRBV29-1 and TRBJ2-3; possibly TRBD2 for D (5 bases). The V gene's germline CDR1 is SQVTM and CDR2 ANQGSEA. V was shortened by 4 bases and J by 2 bases, with 13 bases between the two germline ends. This CDR3 spans 14 amino acids. The CDR3 DNA reads as TGCAGCGTTGGAGGGTTCCGTCTCACAGATACGCAGTATTTT. Encoded protein: CSVGGFRLTDTQYF.

The chain links TRBV6-6 to TRBJ1-2; the match to TRBD1 covers 7 bases. The ends lost 10 bases at V and 4 bases at J; junction bases unmatched: 6. The CDR3 totals 12 residues. Germline CDR1 reads MNHNY; CDR2 reads SVGAGI (reference sequence). The CDR3 here is CATQTGFYGYTF. The CDR3 DNA is TGTGCCACACAGACAGGGTTCTATGGCTACACCTTC.

The chain links TRBV6-5 to TRBJ1-1; 7 bases fit TRBD1. Trimming took 8 bases from V and 5 from J; bases not matched to a gene: 8. The CDR3 length is 13 residues. Per germline, CDR1 MNHEY and CDR2 SVGAGI. DNA of the CDR3: TGTGCCAGCCAAGACGCAGGGGGGACTGAAGCTTTCTTT. It specifies CASQDAGGTEAFF.

This chain links TRBV9 with TRBJ1-1; D is unclear. Trimming took off 6 bases at V and 2 bases at J, with 11 bases between the two ends. This CDR3 spans 13 amino acids. The germline gives CDR1 SGDLS, CDR2 YYNGEE. For the CDR3, the DNA is TGTGCCAGCACCCTAGACGATAACACTGAAGCTTTCTTT. Encoded protein: CASTLDDNTEAFF.

This chain links TRBV4-2 with TRBJ2-1, with D uncertain. V lost 1 base and J 16 bases, leaving 14 bases between the germline ends. CDR3 size: 12 residues. From germline, CDR1 is LGHNA and CDR2 YNFKEQ. The CDR3 protein is CASSQGGLAHFF. The CDR3, as DNA: TGTGCCAGCAGCCAAGGTGGATTAGCCCATTTCTTC.

V and J are TRBV6-6 and TRBJ2-4, with 8 nucleotides matching TRBD1. The CDR3 is 13 residues long. Germline V CDR1 and CDR2: MNHNY, SVGAGI (reference sequence). Losses at the gene ends were 5 bases for V and 10 bases for J; bases not matched to a gene: 7. CDR3 residues: CASSPGTGDIQYF. CDR3 DNA sequence: TGTGCCAGCAGTCCCGGGACAGGCGATATTCAGTACTTC.

This chain joins TRBV4-3 and TRBJ2-2; 11 bases are shared with TRBD2. The germline V gene encodes CDR1 LGHNA and CDR2 YSLEER. The CDR3 sequence is 18 residues long. J gave up 1 base and V 0 bases, and 4 bases lay outside the gene matches. The CDR3 protein is CASSQEASGGLNTGELFF. CDR3 sequence (DNA): TGCGCCAGCAGCCAAGAGGCTAGCGGGGGGTTGAACACCGGGGAGCTGTTTTTT.

This chain links TRBV19 with TRBJ1-5; no clear D gene. The CDR3 consists of 17 residues. CDR1 and CDR2 (germline): LNHDA, SQIVND (reference sequence). V shed 9 bases and J shed 2 bases, with 23 bases lying between them. The DNA of the CDR3 is TGTGCCAGCGCAGGCAGAGTGAGCGTGATAGGCAATCAGCCCCAGCATTTT. Translated: CASAGRVSVIGNQPQHF. The variable domain in full, completed from reference TRBV19 and TRBJ1-5, reads DGGITQSPKYLFRKEGQNVTLSCEQNLNHDAMYWYRQDPGQGLRLIYYSQIVNDFQKGDIAEGYSVSREKKESFPLTVTSAQKNPTAFYLCASAGRVSVIGNQPQHFGDGTRLSIL.

The V call is TRBV5-4, the J call TRBJ1-2; D uncertain. The CDR3 length is 14 residues. Germline CDR1 reads SGHNT; CDR2 reads YYREEE (reference sequence). V was shortened by 4 bases and J by 3 bases, with 13 bases between the two germline ends. The CDR3 DNA sequence: TGTGCCAGCAGCCGAATGGCGAGGGACTATGGCTACACCTTC. Translating gives CASSRMARDYGYTF.

V gene TRBV4-3 combines with J gene TRBJ2-2; 9 bases match TRBD1. Germline V gives CDR1 LGHNA, CDR2 YSLEER. CDR3 size: 14 residues. V gave up 4 bases and J gave up 4 bases; unmatched junction bases: 1. The CDR3 DNA reads TGCGCCAGCAGCCGGGACAGGGTCACCGGGGAGCTGTTTTTT. Its translation is CASSRDRVTGELFF.

DNA of the CDR3: TGTGCCAGCAGTGAAGTTGCTTGGGAGCAGTACTTC. Amino acids: CASSEVAWEQYF. This chain connects TRBV6-1 to TRBJ2-7; D gene ambiguous. The CDR3 is made up of 12 amino acids. The V end was cut by 1 base, the J end by 7 bases, with 8 bases between. The germline CDR1 and CDR2 sequences are MNHNS and SASEGT.

V is TRBV6-4 and J is TRBJ2-1, with D perhaps being TRBD1 or TRBD2 (5 bases each). The CDR3 extends over 14 amino acids. Trimming left V 5 bases short and J 3 bases short, with 11 bases between. The germline V gene encodes CDR1 MRHNA and CDR2 SNTAGT. The CDR3 nucleotides read TGTGCCAGCAGTCGGGGCGCCAACTACAATGAGCAGTTCTTC. Amino acids: CASSRGANYNEQFF.

The chain is built from TRBV6-5 and TRBJ2-6; TRBD1 is a possible D gene (5 bases). This CDR3 is built from 15 residues. Trimming stripped 8 bases from V and 0 bases from J, with 11 bases between. The V gene's germline CDR1 is MNHEY and CDR2 SVGAGI. The CDR3 loop is CASGLGDSGANVLTF. The CDR3 DNA reads TGTGCCAGCGGCCTAGGGGACTCTGGGGCCAACGTCCTGACTTTC.

This clone has a handful of counts. The chain carries TRBV12-5 and TRBJ1-5, with 7 bases matching TRBD1. Germline CDR1 LGHNT, CDR2 FRNRAP. CDR3 length equals 14 residues. Unmatched junction bases numbered 3, after V lost 4 bases and J lost 3 bases. DNA of the CDR3: TGTGCTAGTGGTTACAGGGGTAACAATCAGCCCCAGCATTTT. Amino acids: CASGYRGNNQPQHF. Filled out from reference TRBV12-5 and TRBJ1-5, the complete variable domain reads DARVTQTPRHKVTEMGQEVTMRCQPILGHNTVFWYRQTMMQGLELLAYFRNRAPLDDSGMPKDRFSAEMPDATLATLKIQPSEPRDSAVYFCASGYRGNNQPQHFGDGTRLSIL.

The rearrangement uses TRBV19 and TRBJ2-7; 11 bases are shared with TRBD2. There are 16 residues in the CDR3. V shed 6 bases, J shed 6 bases, and the junction held 13 bases outside the gene matches. Germline V gene lookup returns CDR1 LNHDA and CDR2 SQIVND (reference sequence). The CDR3 region is CASSPGTSGGSREQYF. DNA of the CDR3: TGTGCCAGTAGCCCTGGAACTAGCGGGGGAAGTCGCGAGCAGTACTTC.

The V and J genes are TRBV10-2 and TRBJ1-5; D remains unclear. V lost 0 bases and J 6 bases, leaving 9 bases between the germline ends. CDR1 and CDR2 (germline): WSHSY, SAAADI. The CDR3 totals 14 residues. The CDR3 loop reads CASSESDLIQPQHF. DNA for the CDR3: TGCGCCAGCAGTGAGTCTGACCTAATTCAGCCCCAGCATTTT.

The rearrangement joins TRBV27 to TRBJ1-1, with 10 bases lining up with TRBD1. CDR1 and CDR2 (germline): MNHEY, SMNVEV (reference sequence). The CDR3 totals 15 residues. V was pared by 5 bases and J by 4 bases, with 7 bases of the junction left unmatched. The CDR3 DNA reads TGTGCCAGCAGTCCCAGACAGGGGGCTCGCACTGAAGCTTTCTTT. It is translated as CASSPRQGARTEAFF.

The CDR3 DNA follows: TGTGCCAGCAGCTTGGACAGAGAAGCTTTCTTT. This translates into CASSLDREAFF. V usage is TRBV5-5 and J usage is TRBJ1-1; no definite D call. CDR3 size: 11 residues. Germline V gene lookup returns CDR1 SGHKS and CDR2 YYEKEE (reference sequence). V was cut by 0 bases and J by 8 bases, with 5 bases left in between.

The gene calls are TRBV9 and TRBJ2-6; D might be TRBD2 (5 bases). Germline V gene lookup returns CDR1 SGDLS and CDR2 YYNGEE. The CDR3 spans 19 residues. Deletions cut 4 bases from V and 4 bases from J, with 24 bases between. DNA of the CDR3: TGTGCCAGCAGCCCCTCGGAAGGGAGCCGACTATCAGGGGCCAACGTCCTGACTTTC. Its protein product is CASSPSEGSRLSGANVLTF.

V gene TRBV6-5 combines with J gene TRBJ2-1; maybe TRBD2 (6 bases). V lost 8 bases, J lost 5 bases, and 10 bases lay in between. The germline V gene encodes CDR1 MNHEY and CDR2 SVGAGI. This CDR3 spans 12 amino acids. The CDR3 DNA reads TGTGCCAGCCGACGCGGGGACAATGAGCAGTTCTTC. It yields the protein CASRRGDNEQFF.

The chain carries TRBV10-2 and TRBJ2-5, with TRBD1 matching 10 bases. The J call is doubtful: the DNA matches TRBJ2-7 better. This CDR3 comprises 14 residues. The V gene's germline CDR1 is WSHSY and CDR2 SAAADI. CDR3 sequence (DNA): TGCGCCAGCAGACTCGGGACAGGGGCCTACGAGCAGTACTTC. Translated, it gives CASRLGTGAYEQYF.

The chain links TRBV11-2 to TRBJ2-5; perhaps TRBD2 as D (5 bases). The CDR3 sequence is 17 residues long. Trimming left V 5 bases short and J 0 bases short, with 19 bases between. Per germline, CDR1 SGHAT and CDR2 FQNNGV. In DNA, the CDR3 is TGTGCCAGCAGCCCCATATACGGGGTAACTAACCAAGAGACCCAGTACTTC. It is translated as CASSPIYGVTNQETQYF.

The chain is built from TRBV18 and TRBJ1-4, with a tentative D call TRBD1 (6 bases). Trimming took 1 base from V and 4 from J, leaving 13 bases between them. CDR1 is KGHSH and CDR2 is LQKENI in the germline V gene. The CDR3 has 16 amino acids. This CDR3 is CASSPRGPTYNEKLFF. The CDR3 region has the DNA TGTGCCAGCTCACCACGGGGGCCGACCTATAATGAAAAACTGTTTTTT.